This TCR beta chain was retrieved from a study of breast tumors, draining lymph nodes, adjacent tissues. Findings and caveats of the study: Most tumor T cells seemingly derive from lymph node, then expand in tumor.

In TCRdb, the multiplex PCR reads were re-called with MiXCR into one record per CDR3 protein. The table lists around 140,000 distinct CDR3 sequences, approximately 30% of them singletons. Concerning this clonotype itself: Its antigen is unknown.

Samples came from axillary lymph nodes draining the breast cancer. This clonotype was sampled from a female donor with breast cancer. Some clones in this sample may be carry-over from other donors' samples. Input material: axillary lymph node tissue.

The CDR3 here is CASSPVRRGVDTDTQYF. CDR3 nucleotides: TGTGCCAGCAGCCCCGTTAGGAGGGGGGTTGACACAGATACGCAGTATTTT. The chain links TRBV5-6 to TRBJ2-3; the D call may be TRBD1 or TRBD2 (6 bases each). CDR3 size: 17 residues. CDR1 SGHDT and CDR2 YYEEEE come from the germline V gene. V dropped 4 bases and J dropped 2 bases, with 20 bases sitting between them. The full variable domain, with the rest looked up from reference TRBV5-6 and TRBJ2-3, is DAGVTQSPTHLIKTRGQQVTLRCSPKSGHDTVSWYQQALGQGPQFIFQYYEEEERQRGNFPDRFSGHQFPNYSSELNVNALLLGDSALYLCASSPVRRGVDTDTQYFGPGTRLTVL.